These 10 T cell receptor beta chains share one sample of origin, sequenced in a study of CD8 T cells in ankylosing spondylitis. Which antigens these TCRs recognize remains unknown. Findings of the study overall: Characteristic of ankylosing spondylitis blood, it appeared, was a TCR beta motif comprising several highly homologous variants.

TCRdb called the 5' RACE reads again in MiXCR, with one record for every CDR3 protein. The sample includes approximately 540,000 distinct CDR3 sequences, roughly an eighth of them seen just once. The sample comprised blood, either unsorted or a sorted T cell fraction (not recorded which). The receptor set was obtained from a male donor with ankylosing spondylitis.

This chain joins TRBV11-2 and TRBJ2-3; TRBD1 is a possible D gene (6 bases). Deletions cut 5 bases from V and 0 bases from J, with 24 bases between. CDR1 is SGHAT, CDR2 FQNNGV, per germline. The length of the CDR3 is 19 residues. The CDR3 sequence is CASSPYGQLQPSSTDTQYF. In DNA form, the CDR3 reads TGTGCCAGCAGCCCCTATGGACAGCTACAACCATCTAGCACAGATACGCAGTATTTT. The entire variable domain, with the rest obtained from reference TRBV11-2 and TRBJ2-3, is as follows: EAGVAQSPRYKIIEKRQSVAFWCNPISGHATLYWYQQILGQGPKLLIQFQNNGVVDDSQLPKDRFSAERLKGVDSTLKIQPAKLEDSAVYLCASSPYGQLQPSSTDTQYFGPGTRLTVL.

This clonotype came up many times. The CDR3 loop is CASSLAQGGNQPQHF. The CDR3 nucleotides read TGTGCCAGCAGTTTAGCGCAGGGAGGCAATCAGCCCCAGCATTTT. The V gene is TRBV12-3 or TRBV12-4, the J gene TRBJ1-5; possible D gene TRBD1, 5 bases. The CDR3 totals 15 residues. The V gene lost 0 bases and the J gene lost 2 bases, with 8 bases spanning the gap.

J is TRBJ1-1 and V is TRBV12-3 or TRBV12-4; D is unresolved. V lost 3 bases and J 1 base, leaving 9 bases between the germline ends. The CDR3 extends over 14 amino acids. CDR3 in amino acids: CASSFNRPNTEAFF. CDR3 coding DNA: TGTGCCAGCAGTTTCAACCGACCGAACACTGAAGCTTTCTTT.

The genes are TRBV15 and TRBJ1-2; D gene unclear. From germline, CDR1 is LNHNV and CDR2 YYDKDF (reference sequence). The CDR3 has 15 amino acids. Trimming took off 0 bases at V and 7 bases at J, with 15 bases between the two ends. In DNA, the CDR3 is TGTGCCACCAGCAGAGATCGGTACCCACCCAGTGGCTACACCTTC. Protein: CATSRDRYPPSGYTF.

V is TRBV7-7 and J is TRBJ2-7; D remains ambiguous. Trimming pared 1 base from V and 5 bases from J, leaving 6 bases between. The CDR3 sequence is 12 residues long. Germline values: CDR1 SSHAT, CDR2 FNYEAQ (reference sequence). DNA of the CDR3: TGTGCCAGCAGCTTAGGGGATAACGAGCAGTACGTC. Translated, it gives CASSLGDNEQYV.

At least ten counts were recorded for this clonotype. A read error may account for a junction end that differs from germline. The chain uses TRBV5-1 and TRBJ2-1, with 10 positions matching TRBD2. Germline values: CDR1 SGHRS, CDR2 YFSETQ. CDR3 length: 15 residues. CDR3 nucleotides: TGTGCCAGCAGCTTAGAACTAGCGGGAAACAATGAGCAGTTCTTC. Translated, it gives CASSLELAGNNEQFF.

This clonotype came up a few times. The chain is built from TRBV5-1 and TRBJ2-4; D may be TRBD1 or TRBD2 (5 bases each). With 0 bases removed from V and 8 bases from J, the gap between germline ends came to 12 bases. CDR1 SGHRS and CDR2 YFSETQ come from the germline V gene. The CDR3 consists of 14 residues. Here the CDR3 reads CASSLAQLGDIQYF. In DNA form, the CDR3 reads TGCGCCAGCAGCTTGGCGCAGCTGGGGGACATTCAGTACTTC.

This clonotype came up a few times. The chain combines TRBV7-9 with TRBJ2-2; D remains unclear. Germline CDR1 and CDR2: SEHNR and FQNEAQ (reference sequence). V was clipped by 5 bases and J by 7 bases, with 8 bases between them. The length of the CDR3 is 12 residues. For the CDR3, the DNA is TGTGCCAGCAGCGAATGGGGCGGGGAGCTGTTTTTT. Residues: CASSEWGGELFF.

This clonotype occurred a few times. This chain joins TRBV28 and TRBJ2-4, with 9 positions matching TRBD1. Per germline, CDR1 MDHEN and CDR2 SYDVKM. V was clipped by 10 bases and J by 0 bases; unmatched bases: 7. This CDR3 is built from 15 residues. The CDR3 bases are TGTGCCACCAAGACAGGGGGTGTAGCCAAAAACATTCAGTACTTC. Protein sequence: CATKTGGVAKNIQYF. Looking up the rest from reference TRBV28 and TRBJ2-4 gives the full variable domain: DVKVTQSSRYLVKRTGEKVFLECVQDMDHENMFWYRQDPGLGLRLIYFSYDVKMKEKGDIPEGYSVSREKKERFSLILESASTNQTSMYLCATKTGGVAKNIQYFGAGTRLSVL.

This clonotype was detected a few times. This sequence joins TRBV3-1 and TRBJ1-4; no definite D call. V was cut by 3 bases and J by 8 bases, with 16 bases left in between. The CDR3 contains 15 residues. CDR1 is LGHDT and CDR2 is YNNKEL in the germline V gene (reference sequence). CDR3 DNA sequence: TGTGCCAGCAGCCACGCAAGAATTATGGGGGAAAAACTGTTTTTT. Amino acid sequence: CASSHARIMGEKLFF. Using reference TRBV3-1 and TRBJ1-4 for the parts outside the CDR3, the full variable domain is DTAVSQTPKYLVTQMGNDKSIKCEQNLGHDTMYWYKQDSKKFLKIMFSYNNKELIINETVPNRFSPKSPDKAHLNLHINSLELGDSAVYFCASSHARIMGEKLFFGSGTQLSVL.